This is a list of T cell receptor beta chains from one sample in a study of cytomegalovirus exposure and HLA in healthy donors. Profiled with immunoSEQ multiplex PCR; TCRdb holds only in-frame clones, not every one. This table holds 200,000 or so clones, about 90% found once. The sequencing sample was made of PBMCs. All receptors derive from a woman aged 18-29 years in good health and CMV-seronegative. The CDR3 runs from the conserved cysteine through the conserved F or W. D genes are given only for firm matches. A clone size is listed for some rows: how often the clone was seen (once, few, many), or a class if it is expanded.

>TRBJ2-3|TRBV5-6|.|.
TGTGCCAGCAGCTTGGCTAGAGATACGCAGTATTTT
CASSLARDTQYF
>TRBJ2-1|TRBV2|.|.
TGTGCCAGCAGGGAGGTGGAGACTTACAATGAGCAGTTCTTC
CASREVETYNEQFF
>TRBJ2-1|TRBV5-1|.|TRBD1
TGCGCCAGCAGCTTGGAGGGACAGGGGGCTAGTGGGCAGTTCTTC
CASSLEGQGASGQFF
>TRBJ2-5|TRBV5-6|.|TRBD2
TGTGCCAGCAGCCCCCGCGGTGGCGGGAGTCGTAACCAAGAGACCCAGTACTTC
CASSPRGGGSRNQETQYF
>TRBJ2-7|TRBV5-1|.|TRBD2
TGCGCCAGCAGACCGGGACTAGCGGGAGGGCACTTCTACGAGCAGTACTTC
CASRPGLAGGHFYEQYF
>TRBJ1-1|TRBV27|.|.
TGTGCCAGCAGTTTAGAGGGAGAAGCTTTCTTT
CASSLEGEAFF
>TRBJ2-3|TRBV27|.|TRBD2
TGTGCCAGCAGTCCCCTGTTCGGGAGGGTTTCAGATACGCAGTATTTT
CASSPLFGRVSDTQYF
>TRBJ2-7|TRBV4-1|.|TRBD2
TGCGCCAGCAGCCAAGGGACTAGGGCGGAGCAGTACTTC
CASSQGTRAEQYF
>TRBJ2-1|TRBV5-1|.|.
TGCGCCAGCAGCTTATCGGTAATAGGGACACTTGACAATGAGCAGTTCTTC
CASSLSVIGTLDNEQFF
>TRBJ1-2|TRBV4-1|.|.
TGCGCCAGCAGCACTGTCGACAACCGAAAGACCTATGGCTACACCTTC
CASSTVDNRKTYGYTF
>TRBJ2-7|TRBV29-1|.|TRBD2
TGCAGCGTTTCGGGACTAGCGGGAGGGGGGCGCTCCTACGAGCAGTACTTC
CSVSGLAGGGRSYEQYF
>TRBJ2-6|TRBV2|.|.
TGTGCCAGCAGTCCCTTCGGGGCCAACGTCCTGACTTTC
CASSPFGANVLTF
>TRBJ2-7|TRBV28|.|TRBD2
TGTGCCAGCAGGTCACTAGCGGGAGGGCCCTTCGAGCAGTACTTC
CASRSLAGGPFEQYF
>TRBJ2-1|TRBV11-2|.|.
TGTGCCACCACAATGATGGGGCTACCTCACAATGAGCAGTTCTTC
CATTMMGLPHNEQFF
>TRBJ1-4|TRBV29-1|.|.
TGCAGCGTTGAAGAGGGGCCCCAGCATGAAAAACTGTTTTTT
CSVEEGPQHEKLFF
>TRBJ2-5|TRBV5-8|.|TRBD1
TGTGCCAGCAGCGGGAACAGGGGTTGGAGGTCTGAGACCCAGTACTTC
CASSGNRGWRSETQYF
>TRBJ1-3|TRBV11-2|.|.
TGTGCCAGCAGCTTAGGGCCCAGCTCTGGAAACACCATATATTTT
CASSLGPSSGNTIYF
>TRBJ2-7|TRBV2|.|.
TGTGCCAGCAGTCCCCGCTCCTACGAGCAGTACTTC
CASSPRSYEQYF
>TRBJ1-2|TRBV25-1|few|.
TGTGCCAGCAGTGAACCGGGACTAGCTAACTATGGCTACACCTTC
CASSEPGLANYGYTF
>TRBJ2-7|TRBV5-1|.|.
TGCGCCAGCAGCCCTGAGGGAGTGGCAACCTACGAGCAGTACTTC
CASSPEGVATYEQYF
>TRBJ1-1|TRBV28|.|.
TGTGCCAGCAGTTTATTGGCTGAGGCTTCGTCTACTTTCTTT
CASSLLAEASSTFF
>TRBJ2-7|TRBV5-6|.|.
TGTGCCAGCAGCTTGGGGCCCGGGGCCTACGAGCAGTACTTC
CASSLGPGAYEQYF
>TRBJ2-7|TRBV29-1|few|.
TGCAGCGCTGCGCAGGGCTCCTACGAGCAGTACTTC
CSAAQGSYEQYF
>TRBJ1-2|TRBV18|.|.
TGTGCCAGCTCACCGAGGCAGGGGATGGACTATGGCTACACCTTC
CASSPRQGMDYGYTF
>TRBJ2-1|TRBV30|.|TRBD2
TGTGCCTGGAGTGTACCGACTAGCGGATATTACAATGAGCAGTTCTTC
CAWSVPTSGYYNEQFF
>TRBJ2-1|TRBV4-2|.|TRBD2
TGTGCCAGCAGCCAGGAAGCGGGACTAGCTGTCTACAATGAGCAGTTCTTC
CASSQEAGLAVYNEQFF
>TRBJ2-3|TRBV9|.|.
TGTGCCAGCAGCGTAGGGGGGGTAGGCACAGATACGCAGTATTTT
CASSVGGVGTDTQYF
>TRBJ2-7|TRBV5-1|.|.
TGCGCCAGCAGCTTGGCAGGGAACCCCTCCTACGAGCAGTACTTC
CASSLAGNPSYEQYF